This entry is about one TCR beta chain. The record originates from a study of shared clonotypes between healthy human individuals. Trimming shortened V by 3 bases and J by 5 bases, and 11 bases separated the two germline ends. CDR1 and CDR2 from the germline V gene are KGHSH and LQKENI. The CDR3 length is 13 residues. Assay used: immunoSEQ multiplex PCR; TCRdb lists only in-frame clones, some missing. The table lists millions of clones, just over 90% of them singletons. This rearrangement joins TRBV18 to TRBJ2-7, with unresolved D. The specimen sequenced was naive CD4+ T cells from PBMCs. Subset described: CD45RA+ positively selected. The TCR sequence derives from a man between 18 and 29 years old in good health. Some clones in this sample may be carry-over from other donors' samples. The CDR3 protein is CASSPWAMNEQYF. The CDR3, as DNA: TGTGCCAGCTCACCTTGGGCGATGAACGAGCAGTACTTC.